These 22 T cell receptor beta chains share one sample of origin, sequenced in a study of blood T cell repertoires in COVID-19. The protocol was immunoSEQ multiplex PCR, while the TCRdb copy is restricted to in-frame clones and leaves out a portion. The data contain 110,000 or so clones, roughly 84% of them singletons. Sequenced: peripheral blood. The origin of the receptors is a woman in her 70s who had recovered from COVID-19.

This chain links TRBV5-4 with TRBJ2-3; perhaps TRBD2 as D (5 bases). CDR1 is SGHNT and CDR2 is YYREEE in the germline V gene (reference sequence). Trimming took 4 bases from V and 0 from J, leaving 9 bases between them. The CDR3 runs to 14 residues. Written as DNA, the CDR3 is TGTGCCAGCAGCCCTCGGGGTAGCACAGATACGCAGTATTTT. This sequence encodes CASSPRGSTDTQYF.

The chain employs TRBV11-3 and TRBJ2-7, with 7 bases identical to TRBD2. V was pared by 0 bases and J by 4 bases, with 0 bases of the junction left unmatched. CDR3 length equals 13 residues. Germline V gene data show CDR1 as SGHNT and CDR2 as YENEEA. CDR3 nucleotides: TGTGCCAGCAGCTTAGATAGCGGGTACGAGCAGTACTTC. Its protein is CASSLDSGYEQYF.

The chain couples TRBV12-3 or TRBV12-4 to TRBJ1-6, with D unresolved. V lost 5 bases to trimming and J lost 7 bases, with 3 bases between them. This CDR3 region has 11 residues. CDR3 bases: TGTGCCAGCAGTCAAAATTCACCCCTCCACTTT. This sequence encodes CASSQNSPLHF.

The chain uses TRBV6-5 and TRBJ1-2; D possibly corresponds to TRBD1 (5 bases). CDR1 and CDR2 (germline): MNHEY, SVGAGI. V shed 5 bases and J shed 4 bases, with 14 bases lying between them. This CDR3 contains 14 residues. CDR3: CASSPDRTSYGYTF. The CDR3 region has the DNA TGTGCCAGCAGTCCTGACAGAACCTCCTATGGCTACACCTTC.

This CDR3 is CASSYQELAGGNEQFF. As DNA, the CDR3 is TGTGCCAGCAGTTATCAAGAGCTAGCGGGAGGAAATGAGCAGTTCTTC. V gene TRBV6-6 combines with J gene TRBJ2-1; TRBD2 matches 11 bases. The CDR3 consists of 16 residues. The V gene's germline CDR1 is MNHNY and CDR2 SVGAGI (reference sequence). Unmatched junction bases numbered 8, after V lost 3 bases and J lost 7 bases.

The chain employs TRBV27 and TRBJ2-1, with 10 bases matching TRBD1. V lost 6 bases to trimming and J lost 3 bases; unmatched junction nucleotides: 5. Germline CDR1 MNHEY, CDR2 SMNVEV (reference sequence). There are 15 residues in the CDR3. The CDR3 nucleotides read TGTGCCAGCAGCCGGGGACAGGGGAACTACAATGAGCAGTTCTTC. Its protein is CASSRGQGNYNEQFF.

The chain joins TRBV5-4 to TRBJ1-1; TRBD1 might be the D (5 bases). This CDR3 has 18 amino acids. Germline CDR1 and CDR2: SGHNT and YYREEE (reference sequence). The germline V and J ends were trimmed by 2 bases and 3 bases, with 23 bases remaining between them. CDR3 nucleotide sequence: TGTGCCAGCAGCTTTATGGCGGGGCCCATCAATGGGGACACTGAAGCTTTCTTT. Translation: CASSFMAGPINGDTEAFF. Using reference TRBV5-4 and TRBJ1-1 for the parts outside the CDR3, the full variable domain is ETGVTQSPTHLIKTRGQQVTLRCSSQSGHNTVSWYQQALGQGPQFIFQYYREEENGRGNFPPRFSGLQFPNYSSELNVNALELDDSALYLCASSFMAGPINGDTEAFFGQGTRLTVV.

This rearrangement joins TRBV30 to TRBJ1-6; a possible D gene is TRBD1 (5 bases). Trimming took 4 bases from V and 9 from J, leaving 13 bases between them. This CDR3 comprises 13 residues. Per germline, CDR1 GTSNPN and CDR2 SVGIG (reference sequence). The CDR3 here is CAWNGGVPSPLHF. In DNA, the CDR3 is TGTGCCTGGAACGGGGGGGTTCCTTCACCCCTCCACTTT.

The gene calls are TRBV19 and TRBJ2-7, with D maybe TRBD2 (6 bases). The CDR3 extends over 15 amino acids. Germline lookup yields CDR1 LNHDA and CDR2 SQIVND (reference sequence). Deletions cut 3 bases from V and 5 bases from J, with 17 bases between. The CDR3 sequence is CASSIFGGGAHEQYF. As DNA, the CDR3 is TGTGCCAGTAGTATCTTTGGCGGCGGGGCGCACGAGCAGTACTTC. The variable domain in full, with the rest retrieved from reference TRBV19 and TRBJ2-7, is DGGITQSPKYLFRKEGQNVTLSCEQNLNHDAMYWYRQDPGQGLRLIYYSQIVNDFQKGDIAEGYSVSREKKESFPLTVTSAQKNPTAFYLCASSIFGGGAHEQYFGPGTRLTVT.

Written as DNA, the CDR3 is TGTGCCAGCAGTTACAGGACTAGCGGCTACGAGCAGTACTTC. This gives the protein CASSYRTSGYEQYF. V gene TRBV6-5 combines with J gene TRBJ2-7, with TRBD2 identical over 10 bases. The V and J ends lost 2 bases and 3 bases, in that order; junction bases with no gene match: 1. This CDR3 has 14 residues. The germline gives CDR1 MNHEY, CDR2 SVGAGI.

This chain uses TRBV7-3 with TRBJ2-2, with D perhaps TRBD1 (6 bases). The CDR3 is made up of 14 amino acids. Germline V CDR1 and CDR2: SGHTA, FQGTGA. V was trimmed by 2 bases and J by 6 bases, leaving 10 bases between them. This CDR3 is CASSLSGASGELFF. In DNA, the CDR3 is TGTGCCAGCAGCTTATCAGGGGCGTCCGGGGAGCTGTTTTTT. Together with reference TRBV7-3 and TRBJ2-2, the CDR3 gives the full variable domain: GAGVSQTPSNKVTEKGKYVELRCDPISGHTALYWYRQSLGQGPEFLIYFQGTGAADDSGLPNDRFFAVRPEGSVSTLKIQRTERGDSAVYLCASSLSGASGELFFGEGSRLTVL.

Here the CDR3 reads CASSFRAGLATDTQYF. DNA of the CDR3: TGTGCCAGCAGCTTTCGAGCGGGACTAGCCACAGATACGCAGTATTTT. The J gene is TRBJ2-3, the V gene TRBV7-2; 9 bases map to TRBD2. This CDR3 is 16 amino acids long. Trimming at V came to 3 bases and at J to 2 bases, leaving 6 bases not matched to a gene. CDR1 SGHTA and CDR2 FQGNSA come from the germline V gene.

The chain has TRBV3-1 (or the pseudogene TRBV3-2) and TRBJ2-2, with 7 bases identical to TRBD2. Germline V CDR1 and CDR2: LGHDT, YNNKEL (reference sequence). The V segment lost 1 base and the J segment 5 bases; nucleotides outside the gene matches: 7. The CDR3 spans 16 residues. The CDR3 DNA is TGTGCCAGCAGCCAAGGACGCGGGGGTCAAACCGGGGAGCTGTTTTTT. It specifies CASSQGRGGQTGELFF.

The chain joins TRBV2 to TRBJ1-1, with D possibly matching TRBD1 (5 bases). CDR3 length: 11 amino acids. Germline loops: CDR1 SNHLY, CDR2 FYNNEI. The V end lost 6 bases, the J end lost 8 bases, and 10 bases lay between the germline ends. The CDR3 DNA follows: TGTGCCAGCAGGACAGATTGGGAAGCTTTCTTT. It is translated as CASRTDWEAFF.

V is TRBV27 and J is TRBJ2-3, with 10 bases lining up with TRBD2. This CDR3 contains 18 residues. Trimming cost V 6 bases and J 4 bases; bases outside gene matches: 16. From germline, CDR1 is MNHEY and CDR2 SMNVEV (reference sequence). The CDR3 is CASRRSQGLAGEADTQYF. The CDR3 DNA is TGTGCCAGCAGACGTTCCCAGGGTCTAGCGGGGGAGGCAGATACGCAGTATTTT.

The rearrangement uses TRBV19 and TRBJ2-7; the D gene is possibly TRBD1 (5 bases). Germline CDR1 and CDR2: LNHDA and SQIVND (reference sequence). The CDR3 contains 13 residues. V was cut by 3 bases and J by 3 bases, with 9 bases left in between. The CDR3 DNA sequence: TGTGCCAGTAGTATGTGGGGCAGCTACGAGCAGTACTTC. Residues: CASSMWGSYEQYF.

The CDR3 bases are TGTGCCAGCACCCTGACTAGCGGGGGGTACAATGAGCAGTTCTTC. Translation gives CASTLTSGGYNEQFF. V is TRBV19 and J is TRBJ2-1, with 13 positions matching TRBD2. Looked up from germline, CDR1 is LNHDA and CDR2 is SQIVND (reference sequence). The CDR3 consists of 15 residues. J gave up 4 bases and V 9 bases, and 6 bases lay outside the gene matches.

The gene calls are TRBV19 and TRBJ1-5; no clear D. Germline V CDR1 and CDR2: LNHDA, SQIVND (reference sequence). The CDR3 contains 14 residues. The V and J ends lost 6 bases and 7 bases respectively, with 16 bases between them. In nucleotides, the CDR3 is TGTGCCAGTAGAAGCTGGTTGCCTTTCCAGCCCCAGCATTTT. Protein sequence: CASRSWLPFQPQHF.

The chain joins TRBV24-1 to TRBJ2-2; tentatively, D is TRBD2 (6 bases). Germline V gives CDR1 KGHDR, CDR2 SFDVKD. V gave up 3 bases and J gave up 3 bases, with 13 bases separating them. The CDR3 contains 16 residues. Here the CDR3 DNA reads TGTGCCACCAGTGATCCCCGGGACTTCGACACCGGGGAGCTGTTTTTT. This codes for CATSDPRDFDTGELFF.

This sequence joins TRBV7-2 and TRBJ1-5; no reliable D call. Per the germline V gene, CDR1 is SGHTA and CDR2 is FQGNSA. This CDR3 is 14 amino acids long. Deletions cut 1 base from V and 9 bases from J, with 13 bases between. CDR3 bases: TGTGCCAGCAGCTTAGAACGGCAGGATCTGCCCCAGCATTTT. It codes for CASSLERQDLPQHF. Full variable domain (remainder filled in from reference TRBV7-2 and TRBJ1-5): GAGVSQSPSNKVTEKGKDVELRCDPISGHTALYWYRQSLGQGLEFLIYFQGNSAPDKSGLPSDRFSAERTGGSVSTLTIQRTQQEDSAVYLCASSLERQDLPQHFGDGTRLSIL.

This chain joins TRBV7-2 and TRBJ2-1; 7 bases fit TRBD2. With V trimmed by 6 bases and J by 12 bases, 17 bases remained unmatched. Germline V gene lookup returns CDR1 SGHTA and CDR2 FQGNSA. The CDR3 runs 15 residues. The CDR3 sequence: CASSFSGTMGMGQFF. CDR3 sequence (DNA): TGTGCCAGCAGTTTCTCCGGGACTATGGGGATGGGGCAGTTCTTC. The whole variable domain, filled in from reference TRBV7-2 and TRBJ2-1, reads GAGVSQSPSNKVTEKGKDVELRCDPISGHTALYWYRQSLGQGLEFLIYFQGNSAPDKSGLPSDRFSAERTGGSVSTLTIQRTQQEDSAVYLCASSFSGTMGMGQFFGPGTRLTVL.

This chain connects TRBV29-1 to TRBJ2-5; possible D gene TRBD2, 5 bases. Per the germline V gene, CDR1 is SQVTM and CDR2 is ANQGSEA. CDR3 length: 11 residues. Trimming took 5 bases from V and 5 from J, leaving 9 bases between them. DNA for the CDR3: TGCAGCGTTCTTTGGAGGGAGACCCAGTACTTC. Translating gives CSVLWRETQYF. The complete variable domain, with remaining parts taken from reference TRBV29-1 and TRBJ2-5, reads SAVISQKPSRDICQRGTSLTIQCQVDSQVTMMFWYRQQPGQSLTLIATANQGSEATYESGFVIDKFPISRPNLTFSTLTVSNMSPEDSSIYLCSVLWRETQYFGPGTRLLVL.